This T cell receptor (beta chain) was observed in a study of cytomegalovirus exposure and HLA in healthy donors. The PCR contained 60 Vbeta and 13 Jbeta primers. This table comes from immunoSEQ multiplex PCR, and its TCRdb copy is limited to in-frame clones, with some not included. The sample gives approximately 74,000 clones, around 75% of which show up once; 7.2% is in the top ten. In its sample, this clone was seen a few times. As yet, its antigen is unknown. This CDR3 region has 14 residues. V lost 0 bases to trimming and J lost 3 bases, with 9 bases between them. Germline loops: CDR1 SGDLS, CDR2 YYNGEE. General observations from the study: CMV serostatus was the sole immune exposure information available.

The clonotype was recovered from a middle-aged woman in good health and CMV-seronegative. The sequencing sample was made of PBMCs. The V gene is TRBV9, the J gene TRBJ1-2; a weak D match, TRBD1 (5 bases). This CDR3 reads CASSVGGGDYGYTF. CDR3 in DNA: TGTGCCAGCAGCGTAGGCGGAGGGGACTATGGCTACACCTTC. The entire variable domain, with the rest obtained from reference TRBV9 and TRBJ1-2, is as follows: DSGVTQTPKHLITATGQRVTLRCSPRSGDLSVYWYQQSLDQGLQFLIQYYNGEERAKGNILERFSAQQFPDLHSELNLSSLELGDSALYFCASSVGGGDYGYTFGSGTRLTVV.